A single sample gave rise to the 32 T cell receptor beta chains below, sequenced in a study of post-analysis software for immune sequencing data. Study-wide findings and caveats: TRBV5-6, TRBV5-1 and TRBV20-1 belonged to a set of about five TRBV segments that were more frequent in patients than controls.

cDNA libraries for TCR beta contained unique molecular identifiers. Via MiXCR, TCRdb re-called the PCR reads, giving one row per CDR3 protein. The profile shows some 890,000 distinct CDR3 sequences, about 50% of them singletons. These TCRs are of unknown antigen specificity. The source material was blood. These receptors came from a girl aged 10 to 17 with multiple sclerosis.

This chain uses TRBV10-3 with TRBJ1-1, with 8 bases aligning to TRBD1. This CDR3 has 15 amino acids. V lost 8 bases to trimming and J lost 2 bases; unmatched junction nucleotides: 10. The germline V gene encodes CDR1 ENHRY and CDR2 SYGVKD. In nucleotides, the CDR3 is TGTGCCATCTCCGGCGGGACAGGACGTAACACTGAAGCTTTCTTT. Amino acids: CAISGGTGRNTEAFF.

The chain uses TRBV6-6 and TRBJ2-3; TRBD1 matches at 7 bases. The CDR3 covers 14 residues. CDR1 is MNHNY and CDR2 is SVGAGI in the germline V gene (reference sequence). Trimming cost V 5 bases and J 3 bases; bases outside gene matches: 5. This chain's CDR3 is CASSAGGMTDTQYF. DNA for the CDR3: TGTGCCAGCAGTGCAGGGGGTATGACAGATACGCAGTATTTT.

This chain links TRBV20-1 with TRBJ2-3; no reliable D call. V shed 6 bases and J shed 8 bases, with 24 bases lying between them. CDR3 length: 15 amino acids. Per germline, CDR1 DFQATT and CDR2 SNEGSKA (reference sequence). The CDR3 DNA reads TGCAGTGCAAGTGAGTTCGGCCCAGGAAGCAGTACGCAGTATTTT. This sequence encodes CSASEFGPGSSTQYF.

The chain has TRBV12-3 or TRBV12-4 and TRBJ2-7; D unclear. The CDR3 length is 13 residues. Trimming left V 4 bases short and J 7 bases short, with 14 bases between. CDR3 region: CASSSTYGWEQYF. For the CDR3, the DNA is TGTGCCAGCAGTTCAACCTACGGTTGGGAGCAGTACTTC.

The gene calls are TRBV4-1 and TRBJ1-1; 8 bases are shared with TRBD1. CDR3 length: 13 residues. In germline, CDR1 is MGHRA, CDR2 YSYEKL. The ends lost 1 base at V and 11 bases at J; junction bases unmatched: 6. CDR3 nucleotide sequence: TGCGCCAGCAGCCAAGGCTTACGGGACAGGGCTTTCTTT. This codes for CASSQGLRDRAFF.

V usage is TRBV20-1 and J usage is TRBJ2-7; D ambiguous. The germline V gene has CDR1 DFQATT and CDR2 SNEGSKA (reference sequence). The CDR3 runs 13 residues. V was shortened by 4 bases and J by 3 bases, with 13 bases between the two germline ends. The chain's CDR3 is CSAKGTEGYEQYF. CDR3 in DNA: TGCAGTGCTAAGGGTACTGAAGGCTACGAGCAGTACTTC.

This sequence joins TRBV2 and TRBJ1-2; TRBD1 aligns across 7 bases. CDR3 length equals 14 residues. Germline lookup yields CDR1 SNHLY and CDR2 FYNNEI. The J segment lost 3 bases and the V segment lost 4 bases, leaving 5 bases of the junction unmatched. The CDR3 is CASSARQGDYGYTF. DNA for the CDR3: TGTGCCAGCAGTGCGAGACAGGGTGACTATGGCTACACCTTC.

This clonotype was seen at least ten times. The chain combines TRBV7-8 with TRBJ2-7; D ambiguous. V lost 2 bases to trimming and J lost 2 bases, with 22 bases between them. Per the germline V gene, CDR1 is SGHVS and CDR2 is FQNEAQ. The CDR3 consists of 18 residues. CDR3 DNA sequence: TGTGCCAGCAGCTTATCGTTCTCCGGCGGTTTGGGCCCCTACGAGCAGTACTTC. It translates to CASSLSFSGGLGPYEQYF. Filled out from reference TRBV7-8 and TRBJ2-7, the complete variable domain reads GAGVSQSPRYKVAKRGQDVALRCDPISGHVSLFWYQQALGQGPEFLTYFQNEAQLDKSGLPSDRFFAERPEGSVSTLKIQRTQQEDSAVYLCASSLSFSGGLGPYEQYFGPGTRLTVT.

The rearrangement uses TRBV12-3 or TRBV12-4 and TRBJ2-2; perhaps D is TRBD1 or TRBD2 (5 bases each). This CDR3 region has 15 residues. Trimming left V 3 bases short and J 3 bases short, with 11 bases between. The CDR3 sequence: CASSFSVRDTGELFF. The CDR3 DNA reads as TGTGCCAGCAGTTTTAGCGTCAGGGACACCGGGGAGCTGTTTTTT.

This clonotype was seen a few times. At one of its ends the junction is not consistent with the germline gene, which may arise from a read error. The chain joins TRBV20-1 to TRBJ2-5, with D perhaps matching TRBD1 (5 bases). The CDR3 length is 15 residues. Germline-derived CDR1 and CDR2 are DFQATT and SNEGSKA (reference sequence). The CDR3 loop reads CSAREDGRAQETQYF. CDR3 DNA: TGCAGTGCTCGAGAGGACGGCAGGGCCCAAGAGACCCAGTACTTC.

This clonotype has only one observation. The junction differs from germline at one of its ends, possibly a read error. CDR3 residues: CASSIDGTGDTSQHF. The CDR3 DNA is TGTGCCAGCAGCATAGATGGGACAGGGGATACCTCCCAGCATTTT. The chain couples TRBV11-2 to TRBJ1-5, with TRBD1 matching over 10 bases. This CDR3 has 15 amino acids. Germline CDR1 SGHAT, CDR2 FQNNGV.

This rearrangement joins TRBV7-9 to TRBJ1-6; TRBD1 matches 7 bases. CDR3 length equals 16 residues. From germline, CDR1 is SEHNR and CDR2 FQNEAQ (reference sequence). V trimming: 5 bases; J trimming: 7 bases; junction bases outside the gene matches: 11. CDR3: CASSLTPGQRNSPLHF. The CDR3 DNA sequence: TGTGCCAGCAGCCTCACTCCGGGACAGAGAAATTCACCCCTCCACTTT.

The table lists this clonotype with a few counts. V usage is TRBV12-5 and J usage is TRBJ2-1; perhaps TRBD2 as D (6 bases). The CDR3 has 15 amino acids. CDR1 is LGHNT, CDR2 FRNRAP, per germline. V was trimmed by 5 bases and J by 4 bases, leaving 15 bases between them. The CDR3 reads CASGPNGRVYNEQFF. For the CDR3, the DNA is TGTGCTAGTGGTCCGAACGGGAGAGTGTACAATGAGCAGTTCTTC.

The genes are TRBV20-1 and TRBJ2-6; no definite D call. Trimming took 3 bases from V and 2 from J, leaving 8 bases between them. CDR1 DFQATT and CDR2 SNEGSKA come from the germline V gene (reference sequence). The CDR3 spans 14 residues. In DNA form, the CDR3 reads TGCAGTGCTAGTAAGCCGCCTGGGGCCAACGTCCTGACTTTC. It yields the protein CSASKPPGANVLTF.

The chain carries TRBV24-1 and TRBJ2-3, with 14 bases matching TRBD2. From germline, CDR1 is KGHDR and CDR2 SFDVKD. This CDR3 spans 17 amino acids. Losses at the gene ends were 3 bases for V and 8 bases for J; bases not matched to a gene: 9. The CDR3 nucleotides are TGTGCCACCAGTGATATAGGGACTAGCGGGAGAGGCGGTACGCAGTATTTT. Translating it yields CATSDIGTSGRGGTQYF.

In this sample, this clonotype turned up once. The chain uses TRBV7-2 and TRBJ2-3; 11 bases align to TRBD2. The CDR3 runs to 14 residues. Germline CDR1 and CDR2: SGHTA and FQGNSA. J was trimmed by 7 bases and V by 5 bases; bases with no gene match: 5. CDR3 region: CASSTGTSGHTQYF. Here the CDR3 DNA reads TGTGCCAGCAGCACAGGGACTAGCGGTCATACGCAGTATTTT.

V usage is TRBV5-1 and J usage is TRBJ2-2, with 10 bases aligning to TRBD2. This CDR3 has 18 residues. Germline V gene sequence: CDR1 SGHRS, CDR2 YFSETQ. Trimming cost V 4 bases and J 6 bases; bases outside gene matches: 15. This CDR3 is CASSPMGASGSPPGELFF. As DNA, the CDR3 is TGCGCCAGCAGCCCGATGGGGGCTAGCGGGAGCCCTCCCGGGGAGCTGTTTTTT. Based on the CDR3 plus reference TRBV5-1 and TRBJ2-2, the full variable domain is KAGVTQTPRYLIKTRGQQVTLSCSPISGHRSVSWYQQTPGQGLQFLFEYFSETQRNKGNFPGRFSGRQFSNSRSEMNVSTLELGDSALYLCASSPMGASGSPPGELFFGEGSRLTVL.

The gene calls are TRBV10-3 and TRBJ2-7; the match to TRBD1 covers 11 bases. V lost 7 bases, J lost 3 bases, and 5 bases stayed unmatched. CDR1 is ENHRY and CDR2 is SYGVKD in the germline V gene. This CDR3 region has 14 residues. The CDR3 bases are TGTGCCATCATTGCGGGACAGGGGGACTACGAGCAGTACTTC. This sequence encodes CAIIAGQGDYEQYF.

The table lists this clonotype with a few counts. This chain joins TRBV3-1 and TRBJ1-2, with D unresolved. This CDR3 is 15 amino acids long. V shed 1 base and J shed 4 bases, with 13 bases lying between them. Germline CDR1 LGHDT, CDR2 YNNKEL (reference sequence). The CDR3 DNA is TGTGCCAGCAGCCAAGGGGGATTCCTCAGCTATGGCTACACCTTC. Protein sequence: CASSQGGFLSYGYTF. The variable domain in full, with the rest retrieved from reference TRBV3-1 and TRBJ1-2, is DTAVSQTPKYLVTQMGNDKSIKCEQNLGHDTMYWYKQDSKKFLKIMFSYNNKELIINETVPNRFSPKSPDKAHLNLHINSLELGDSAVYFCASSQGGFLSYGYTFGSGTRLTVV.

This clonotype was seen a few times. In nucleotides, the CDR3 is TGTGCCAGCGCGGGACAGACCCACAGGAATACGCAGTATTTT. It translates to CASAGQTHRNTQYF. The V and J genes are TRBV28 and TRBJ2-3, with TRBD1 as a possible D gene (7 bases). V lost 8 bases to trimming and J lost 7 bases, with 19 bases between them. This CDR3 is built from 14 residues. CDR1 and CDR2 from the germline V gene are MDHEN and SYDVKM.

The chain links TRBV5-5 to TRBJ2-3, with TRBD1 as a possible D gene (6 bases). The CDR3 length is 17 residues. Germline CDR1 SGHKS, CDR2 YYEKEE (reference sequence). Trimming took 3 bases from V and 2 from J, leaving 19 bases between them. As DNA, the CDR3 is TGTGCCAGCAGCTCACGATTTAATGGACAGTCCACAGATACGCAGTATTTT. Translation gives CASSSRFNGQSTDTQYF.

The chain has TRBV7-9 and TRBJ2-7, with D hard to call. Germline V lookup: CDR1 SEHNR, CDR2 FQNEAQ (reference sequence). The CDR3 length is 13 residues. The V and J ends lost 2 bases and 6 bases respectively, with 11 bases between them. The CDR3 DNA is TGTGCCAGCAGCTTATTGGACCTCGGCGAGCAGTACTTC. This translates into CASSLLDLGEQYF.

The chain carries TRBV7-6 and TRBJ2-1; the match to TRBD2 covers 11 bases. CDR3 size: 16 residues. The ends lost 2 bases at V and 8 bases at J; junction bases unmatched: 8. Germline values: CDR1 SGHVS, CDR2 FNYEAQ. The CDR3 protein is CASSLTTSGSWDEQFF. The DNA of the CDR3 is TGTGCCAGCAGCTTAACTACTAGCGGGAGTTGGGATGAGCAGTTCTTC.

Only a few counts were recorded for this clonotype. This rearrangement joins TRBV7-3 to TRBJ1-5, with D perhaps matching TRBD1 (6 bases). The CDR3 has 17 amino acids. CDR1 is SGHTA, CDR2 FQGTGA, per germline. With 7 bases removed from V and 2 bases from J, the gap between germline ends came to 21 bases. In DNA form, the CDR3 reads TGTGCCAGCACCCCCGTAGCAGGGGCGGTCGGCAATCAGCCCCAGCATTTT. This translates into CASTPVAGAVGNQPQHF.

The chain carries TRBV29-1 and TRBJ2-7; TRBD1 matches at 7 bases. Germline V gene data show CDR1 as SQVTM and CDR2 as ANQGSEA. CDR3 length equals 16 residues. V lost 6 bases and J lost 3; bases outside the gene matches: 17. CDR3: CSVMTGLKATGYEQYF. CDR3 DNA: TGCAGCGTAATGACAGGGTTAAAGGCTACCGGCTACGAGCAGTACTTC.

The V gene is TRBV20-1, the J gene TRBJ1-5; TRBD1 agrees at 8 bases. V dropped 6 bases and J dropped 0; count of bases not matched to a gene: 7. The CDR3 consists of 15 residues. CDR1 is DFQATT, CDR2 SNEGSKA, per germline (reference sequence). In DNA form, the CDR3 reads TGCAGTGCCCAGGGGGCGGAATATAGCAATCAGCCCCAGCATTTT. Residues: CSAQGAEYSNQPQHF.

In this sample, this clonotype turned up a few times. This rearrangement joins TRBV20-1 to TRBJ2-1; D ambiguous. CDR3 length equals 14 residues. The germline gives CDR1 DFQATT, CDR2 SNEGSKA (reference sequence). With 3 bases removed from V and 0 bases from J, the gap between germline ends came to 9 bases. DNA for the CDR3: TGCAGTGCTAGCGGGTTGGCCTCCTACAATGAGCAGTTCTTC. It encodes CSASGLASYNEQFF.

This sequence joins TRBV5-6 and TRBJ1-4; no reliable D call. V was cut by 2 bases and J by 4 bases, with 9 bases left in between. The CDR3 loop spans 14 amino acids. Germline CDR1 is SGHDT and CDR2 is YYEEEE. CDR3 sequence reads: CASSFHGSNEKLFF. CDR3 sequence (DNA): TGTGCCAGCAGCTTTCACGGGAGTAATGAAAAACTGTTTTTT.

This clonotype was found a few times. The J gene is TRBJ2-5, the V gene TRBV5-1, with 10 bases identical to TRBD2. The CDR3 contains 16 residues. J gave up 6 bases and V 0 bases, and 8 bases lay outside the gene matches. Germline assignment: CDR1 SGHRS and CDR2 YFSETQ. The CDR3 loop reads CASSLVSSGSVKTQYF. CDR3 bases: TGCGCCAGCAGCTTGGTATCTAGCGGGAGCGTGAAGACCCAGTACTTC.

This clonotype was counted a few times. The J gene is TRBJ1-2, the V gene TRBV5-1, with D tentatively TRBD1 (5 bases). Germline V gene lookup returns CDR1 SGHRS and CDR2 YFSETQ. The CDR3 loop spans 12 amino acids. Trimming left V 3 bases short and J 9 bases short, with 12 bases between. The CDR3 DNA is TGCGCCAGCAGCTCGGACACGGCTCGCTACACCTTC. As protein: CASSSDTARYTF. Full variable domain (outside the CDR3, taken from reference TRBV5-1 and TRBJ1-2): KAGVTQTPRYLIKTRGQQVTLSCSPISGHRSVSWYQQTPGQGLQFLFEYFSETQRNKGNFPGRFSGRQFSNSRSEMNVSTLELGDSALYLCASSSDTARYTFGSGTRLTVV.

This clonotype was observed a handful of times. This CDR3 reads CATTRPADYGYTF. The CDR3 coding sequence is TGTGCCACTACGCGACCGGCGGACTATGGCTACACCTTC. The chain is built from TRBV6-5 and TRBJ1-2; D is unclear. V dropped 10 bases and J dropped 3 bases, with 15 bases sitting between them. Germline V gene sequence: CDR1 MNHEY, CDR2 SVGAGI. The CDR3 totals 13 residues.

This clonotype was seen only a few times. The chain joins TRBV7-2 to TRBJ2-3, with TRBD2 matching 7 bases. Losses at the gene ends were 6 bases for V and 3 bases for J; bases not matched to a gene: 21. The CDR3 loop spans 19 amino acids. CDR1 and CDR2 (germline): SGHTA, FQGNSA. The CDR3 DNA sequence: TGTGCCAGCAGATCCTCGTCGCTTAGGGCTAGCGGCATTACAGATACGCAGTATTTT. It translates to CASRSSSLRASGITDTQYF.